What follows is one T cell receptor (beta chain) and its context. The antigen remains unidentified. A junction end diverges from the germline sequence, so it may reflect a read error. This specimen belongs to a study of vaccination and CD4 T cells after COVID-19. Study-level background: Four females and six males made up the convalescents, two of whom were Hispanic.

The CDR3 contains 13 residues. Germline assignment: CDR1 GTSNPN and CDR2 SVGIG (reference sequence). The sample's treatment: approximately 10-day PBMC culture with coronavirus spike peptide pools or control peptides (ViraFEST assay). PCR-confirmed positives ranged from March to December 2020, preceding US Alpha, Beta and Delta variants. Oncomine TCR Beta short-read sequencing was applied to DNA from cultured CD4+ T cells. TCRdb reprocessed the PCR reads with MiXCR, giving one entry per CDR3 protein. This sample has approximately 21,000 distinct CDR3 sequences, with under 65% found just once. The clonotype comes from a human donor who had recovered from COVID-19. J is TRBJ1-2 and V is TRBV30; possibly TRBD1 for D (6 bases). Sequences were derived from CD4+ T cells from blood, cultured in vitro, sampled after SARS-CoV-2 vaccination. The CDR3 DNA reads as TGTGCCTGGAGGGGGATAGGGACCGGGGGCTACGCCTTC. This sequence encodes CAWRGIGTGGYAF.